The 10 T cell receptor beta chains below were found in one sample sequenced in a study of blood T cell repertoires in COVID-19. The table came from immunoSEQ multiplex PCR; TCRdb's copy has only in-frame clones and leaves some out. This sample has 50,000 to 65,000 clones, with over 55% found just once. The sample consisted of peripheral blood. These receptors were taken from a woman in her sixties or seventies with COVID-19, enrolled during active disease.

The CDR3 protein is CASSEDGGTYEQYF. In nucleotides, the CDR3 is TGTGCCAGCAGCGAGGACGGAGGAACCTACGAGCAGTACTTC. The gene calls are TRBV9 and TRBJ2-7; a weak D match, TRBD2 (5 bases). Germline CDR1 is SGDLS and CDR2 is YYNGEE. This CDR3 comprises 14 residues. With 3 bases removed from V and 2 bases from J, the gap between germline ends came to 12 bases.

The V and J genes are TRBV5-1 and TRBJ1-3; 9 nucleotides line up with TRBD1. V lost 4 bases and J lost 1; bases outside the gene matches: 6. In germline, CDR1 is SGHRS, CDR2 YFSETQ. The CDR3 extends over 16 amino acids. CDR3 coding DNA: TGCGCCAGCAGCCGTGGACAGGGGATATCTGGAAACACCATATATTTT. Translating it yields CASSRGQGISGNTIYF.

This clone was observed a handful of times. The chain recombines TRBV29-1 with TRBJ1-3; D remains ambiguous. The ends were cut back, 5 bases at V and 7 bases at J, with 9 bases in the middle. Germline CDR1 reads SQVTM; CDR2 reads ANQGSEA. The CDR3 extends over 11 amino acids. The CDR3 DNA sequence: TGCAGCGTTCTCGAGTACAACACCATATATTTT. Its translation: CSVLEYNTIYF.

This chain uses TRBV3-1 (or the pseudogene TRBV3-2) with TRBJ2-3; possibly TRBD1 for D (5 bases). Trimming cost V 1 base and J 4 bases, with 6 bases left between them. The germline V gene encodes CDR1 LGHDT and CDR2 YNNKEL (reference sequence). The CDR3 spans 13 residues. CDR3 protein: CASSQGGADTQYF. For the CDR3, the DNA is TGTGCCAGCAGCCAAGGGGGCGCAGATACGCAGTATTTT.

This chain links TRBV9 with TRBJ1-3; D is ambiguous. The CDR3 extends over 15 amino acids. Germline-derived CDR1 and CDR2 are SGDLS and YYNGEE. Trimming removed 4 bases from V and 0 bases from J, with 11 bases in between. The CDR3 sequence is CASSLRGSSGNTIYF. CDR3 nucleotides: TGTGCCAGCAGCCTTAGAGGTAGCTCTGGAAACACCATATATTTT.

The chain uses TRBV7-9 and TRBJ1-1, with 7 bases lining up with TRBD1. The length of the CDR3 is 12 residues. J was trimmed by 13 bases and V by 4 bases; bases with no gene match: 9. CDR1 is SEHNR, CDR2 FQNEAQ, per germline (reference sequence). CDR3 DNA: TGTGCCAGCAGCTCATCGACAGGGCGGGATTTCTTT. This gives the protein CASSSSTGRDFF.

This rearrangement joins TRBV7-9 to TRBJ1-1; D not resolved. This CDR3 has 13 residues. Germline loops: CDR1 SEHNR, CDR2 FQNEAQ (reference sequence). V was cut by 4 bases and J by 10 bases, with 16 bases left in between. The CDR3: CASSWEGTKRAFF. The DNA for the CDR3 is TGTGCCAGCAGCTGGGAGGGCACAAAAAGAGCTTTCTTT. Supplemented by reference TRBV7-9 and TRBJ1-1, the full variable domain reads DTGVSQNPRHKITKRGQNVTFRCDPISEHNRLYWYRQTLGQGPEFLTYFQNEAQLEKSRLLSDRFSAERPKGSFSTLEIQRTEQGDSAMYLCASSWEGTKRAFFGQGTRLTVV.

There are a few counts of this clone. The genes are TRBV25-1 and TRBJ1-4; D remains unclear. CDR1 is MGHDK and CDR2 is SYGVNS in the germline V gene. The CDR3 is 14 amino acids. The V end was cut by 8 bases, the J end by 6 bases, with 16 bases between. This CDR3 reads CASGSFTVDEKLFF. In nucleotides, the CDR3 is TGTGCCAGCGGATCATTCACAGTGGATGAAAAACTGTTTTTT.

J is TRBJ1-5 and V is TRBV7-2, with D possibly TRBD1 on 5 matching bases. Deletions cut 3 bases from V and 3 bases from J, with 9 bases between. From germline, CDR1 is SGHTA and CDR2 FQGNSA. The CDR3 length is 14 residues. CDR3 loop: CASSFAGNNQPQHF. DNA for the CDR3: TGTGCCAGCAGCTTTGCAGGGAACAATCAGCCCCAGCATTTT.

The chain carries TRBV7-2 and TRBJ1-2; 8 nucleotides agree with TRBD1. V lost 7 bases, J lost 3 bases, and 4 bases stayed unmatched. Germline V gene data show CDR1 as SGHTA and CDR2 as FQGNSA. The CDR3 is 13 residues long. Here the CDR3 DNA reads TGTGCCAGCAACCCAGGGGGCGACTATGGCTACACCTTC. Translating gives CASNPGGDYGYTF. The full variable domain, rest sourced from reference TRBV7-2 and TRBJ1-2, is GAGVSQSPSNKVTEKGKDVELRCDPISGHTALYWYRQSLGQGLEFLIYFQGNSAPDKSGLPSDRFSAERTGGSVSTLTIQRTQQEDSAVYLCASNPGGDYGYTFGSGTRLTVV.